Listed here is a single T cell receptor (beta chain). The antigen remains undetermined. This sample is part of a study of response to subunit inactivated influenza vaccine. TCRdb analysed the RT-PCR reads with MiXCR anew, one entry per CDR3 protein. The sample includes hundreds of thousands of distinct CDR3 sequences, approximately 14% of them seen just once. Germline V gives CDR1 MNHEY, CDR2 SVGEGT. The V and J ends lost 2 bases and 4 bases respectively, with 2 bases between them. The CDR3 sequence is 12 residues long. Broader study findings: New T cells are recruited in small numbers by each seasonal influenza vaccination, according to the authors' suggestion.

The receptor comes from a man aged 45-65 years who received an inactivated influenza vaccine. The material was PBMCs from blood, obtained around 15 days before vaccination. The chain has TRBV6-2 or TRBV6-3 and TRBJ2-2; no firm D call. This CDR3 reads CASSYVTGELFF. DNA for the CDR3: TGTGCCAGCAGTTACGTCACCGGGGAGCTGTTTTTT.